This TCR beta chain was recovered during a study of control samples from healthy donors and cancer patients (dated by TCRdb to 2020 to 2021). To prepare the library, the immunoSEQ multiplex PCR assay was applied. TCRdb retrieved this table from immuneACCESS and kept in-frame rearrangements only. Not all clones are present; in checked studies, unresolved V genes account for under half, and no reason is known for the remainder. The sample contains tens of thousands of clones, about 86% of them found a single time. Under 2% of the sample goes to the ten largest clones. There are 15 amino acids in the CDR3, from cysteine to phenylalanine inclusive. CDR3 DNA only is kept here, 45 bases in frame from base 1. V is reduced by 0 bases and J by 2 bases, leaving a spacing of 8 bases between them. CDR1 SGHRS and CDR2 YFSETQ were looked up in the germline V gene. To note about this clone: It has no known antigen specificity. Within one base of it there is no much larger clone, and no base qualities were kept.

The receptor comes from a woman aged 40 to 50 with lung cancer. The sequence links TRBV5-1 to TRBJ2-2; the D segment cannot be called with confidence. Sequencing was performed on PBMCs. The base sequence is TGCGCCAGCAGCTTGGAAGTGGCTAACACCGGGGAGCTGTTTTTT. Translated, it gives CASSLEVANTGELFF.